This TCR beta chain was sequenced during a study of blood T cell repertoires in COVID-19. CDR3 size: 14 residues. Germline V gives CDR1 LNHDA, CDR2 SQIVND (reference sequence). Trimming at V came to 4 bases and at J to 5 bases, leaving 2 bases not matched to a gene. Profiled with immunoSEQ multiplex PCR; TCRdb holds only in-frame clones, not every one. The profile shows 83,000 or so clones, about 76% of them singletons. This clone was picked up a small number of times. The source of this sequence is a woman older than 75 with acute or convalescent COVID-19. This chain links TRBV19 with TRBJ2-1; 10 nucleotides agree with TRBD2. Sequencing input: peripheral blood. The CDR3 coding sequence is TGTGCCAGTAGTACTAGCGGGGGAAACAATGAGCAGTTCTTC. Its protein product is CASSTSGGNNEQFF.